This TCR beta chain emerged from a study of blood T cell repertoires in COVID-19. Across the whole study: COVID-19 samples from acute and convalescent phases originated in the United States, Italy and Spain. PBMCs, B-cell-depleted T cells, or T cells were the source of the cDNA or gDNA that made up the material.

In the authors' workflow: Nucleated cell counts were estimated from reference gene primer amplification. Clones were read by immunoSEQ multiplex PCR, and TCRdb kept only the in-frame ones, dropping some. That table furnishes V, J and clone size, whereas the DNA furnished D and trimming. The repertoire includes tens of thousands of clones, about 86% of them detected once, and approximately 15% sits in the top ten. One Seattle source followed patients from active infection through their disease course. CDR3 size: 14 residues. CDR1 and CDR2 (germline): MNHEY, SVGEGT. V dropped 5 bases and J dropped 8; count of bases not matched to a gene: 11.

The sequence was collected from a man aged 40-55 years with COVID-19, enrolled during active disease. Sequencing used peripheral blood. The chain combines TRBV6-2 or TRBV6-3 with TRBJ1-2, with 7 bases identical to TRBD1. The CDR3 DNA follows: TGTGCCAGCAGTCGACAGGGCACTCAGGACGGCTACACCTTC. Its translation: CASSRQGTQDGYTF.